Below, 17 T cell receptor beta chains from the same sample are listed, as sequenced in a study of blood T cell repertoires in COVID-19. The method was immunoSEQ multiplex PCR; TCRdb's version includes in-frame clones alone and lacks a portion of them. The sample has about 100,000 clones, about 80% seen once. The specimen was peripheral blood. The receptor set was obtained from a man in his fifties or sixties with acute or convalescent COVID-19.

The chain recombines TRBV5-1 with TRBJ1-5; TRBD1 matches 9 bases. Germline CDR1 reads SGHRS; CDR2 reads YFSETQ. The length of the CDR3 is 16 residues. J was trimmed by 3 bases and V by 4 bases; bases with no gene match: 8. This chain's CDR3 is CASSPGTGLLNQPQHF. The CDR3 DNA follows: TGCGCCAGCAGCCCCGGGACAGGGCTACTCAATCAGCCCCAGCATTTT.

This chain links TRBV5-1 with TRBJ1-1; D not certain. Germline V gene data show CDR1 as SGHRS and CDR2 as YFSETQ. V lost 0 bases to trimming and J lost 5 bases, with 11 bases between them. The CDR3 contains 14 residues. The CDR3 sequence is CASSLEPGRTEAFF. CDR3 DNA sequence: TGCGCCAGCAGCTTGGAGCCGGGTCGGACTGAAGCTTTCTTT.

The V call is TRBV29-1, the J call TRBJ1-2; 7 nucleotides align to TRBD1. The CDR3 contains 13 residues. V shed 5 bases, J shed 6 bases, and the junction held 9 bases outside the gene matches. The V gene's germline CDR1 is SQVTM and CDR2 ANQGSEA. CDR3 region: CSVHRGRIDGYTF. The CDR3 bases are TGCAGCGTTCACAGGGGCCGTATCGATGGCTACACCTTC.

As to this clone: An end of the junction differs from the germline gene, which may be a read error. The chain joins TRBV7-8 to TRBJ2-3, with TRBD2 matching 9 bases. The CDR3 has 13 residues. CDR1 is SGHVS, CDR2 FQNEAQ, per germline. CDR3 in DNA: TGTGCCAGCAGCTTAGACTATAGTCTAGCGGGGACCTTT. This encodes CASSLDYSLAGTF.

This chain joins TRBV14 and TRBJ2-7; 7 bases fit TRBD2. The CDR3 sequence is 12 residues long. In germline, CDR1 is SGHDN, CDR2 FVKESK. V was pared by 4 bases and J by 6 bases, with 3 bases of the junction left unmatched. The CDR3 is CASSLSGGEQYF. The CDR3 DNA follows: TGTGCCAGCAGCCTATCGGGGGGCGAGCAGTACTTC.

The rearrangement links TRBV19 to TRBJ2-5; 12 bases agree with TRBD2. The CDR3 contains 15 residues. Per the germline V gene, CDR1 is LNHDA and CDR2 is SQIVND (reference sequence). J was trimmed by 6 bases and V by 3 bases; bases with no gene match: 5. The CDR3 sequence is CASSMTSGSRKTQYF. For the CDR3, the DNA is TGTGCCAGTAGTATGACTAGCGGGAGTCGAAAGACCCAGTACTTC.

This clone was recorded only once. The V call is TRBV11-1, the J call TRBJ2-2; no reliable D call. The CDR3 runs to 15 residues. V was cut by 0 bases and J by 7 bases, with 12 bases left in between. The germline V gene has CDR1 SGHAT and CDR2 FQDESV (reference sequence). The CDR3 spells CASSLARAAHGELFF. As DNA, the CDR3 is TGTGCCAGCAGCTTAGCCCGAGCCGCCCACGGGGAGCTGTTTTTT.

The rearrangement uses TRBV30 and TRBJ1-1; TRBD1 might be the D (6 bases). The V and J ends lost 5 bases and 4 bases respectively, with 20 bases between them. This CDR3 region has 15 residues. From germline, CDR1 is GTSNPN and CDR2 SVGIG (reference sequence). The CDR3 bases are TGTGCCTGGGGATCCGAGGGGGTCTTCGGCACTGAAGCTTTCTTT. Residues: CAWGSEGVFGTEAFF.

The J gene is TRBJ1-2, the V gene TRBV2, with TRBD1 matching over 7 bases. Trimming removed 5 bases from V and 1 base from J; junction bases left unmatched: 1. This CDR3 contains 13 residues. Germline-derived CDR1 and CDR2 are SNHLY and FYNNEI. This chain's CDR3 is CASSRDSNYGYTF. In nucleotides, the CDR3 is TGTGCCAGCAGTAGGGACAGTAACTATGGCTACACCTTC.

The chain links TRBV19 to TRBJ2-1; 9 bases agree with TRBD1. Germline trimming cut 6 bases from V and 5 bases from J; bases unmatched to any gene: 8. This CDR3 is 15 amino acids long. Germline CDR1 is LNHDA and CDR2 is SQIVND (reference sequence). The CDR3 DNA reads TGTGCCAGTAGCAAACCGGGACAGGGCCACAATGAGCAGTTCTTC. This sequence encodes CASSKPGQGHNEQFF.

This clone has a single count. This CDR3 reads CASSLQGAETQYF. The CDR3 DNA sequence: TGTGCCAGCAGCCTACAGGGGGCGGAGACCCAGTACTTC. The chain carries TRBV3-1 (or the pseudogene TRBV3-2) and TRBJ2-5; TRBD1 aligns across 9 bases. Trimming at V came to 4 bases and at J to 5 bases, leaving 2 bases not matched to a gene. Germline V gene lookup returns CDR1 LGHDT and CDR2 YNNKEL (reference sequence). CDR3 length: 13 amino acids.

As DNA, the CDR3 is TGTGCCAGCAGCGTAGCGGTTAACTCCTACGAGCAGTACGTC. It yields the protein CASSVAVNSYEQYV. The gene calls are TRBV9 and TRBJ2-7; D ambiguous. CDR1 is SGDLS and CDR2 is YYNGEE in the germline V gene. There are 14 residues in the CDR3. Trimming shortened V by 0 bases and J by 0 bases, and 7 bases separated the two germline ends.

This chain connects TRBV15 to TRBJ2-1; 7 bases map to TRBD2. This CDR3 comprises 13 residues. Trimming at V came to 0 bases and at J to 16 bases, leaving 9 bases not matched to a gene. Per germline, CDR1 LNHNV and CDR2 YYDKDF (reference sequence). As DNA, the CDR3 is TGTGCCACCAGCAGAGATACGGCGGGAGTTTCTTTCTTC. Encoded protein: CATSRDTAGVSFF.

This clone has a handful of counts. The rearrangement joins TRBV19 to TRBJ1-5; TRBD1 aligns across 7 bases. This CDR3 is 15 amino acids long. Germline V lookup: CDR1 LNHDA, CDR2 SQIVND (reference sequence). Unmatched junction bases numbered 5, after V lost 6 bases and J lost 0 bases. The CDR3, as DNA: TGTGCCAGTAGGGAGACAGGGAATAGCAATCAGCCCCAGCATTTT. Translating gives CASRETGNSNQPQHF.

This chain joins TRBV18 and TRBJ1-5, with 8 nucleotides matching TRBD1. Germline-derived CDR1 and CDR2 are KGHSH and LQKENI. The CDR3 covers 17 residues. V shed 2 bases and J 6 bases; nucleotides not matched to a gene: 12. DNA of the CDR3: TGTGCCAGCTCACCAAGAGGTTCAGGGGGCTTCGGTCAGCCCCAGCATTTT. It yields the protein CASSPRGSGGFGQPQHF.

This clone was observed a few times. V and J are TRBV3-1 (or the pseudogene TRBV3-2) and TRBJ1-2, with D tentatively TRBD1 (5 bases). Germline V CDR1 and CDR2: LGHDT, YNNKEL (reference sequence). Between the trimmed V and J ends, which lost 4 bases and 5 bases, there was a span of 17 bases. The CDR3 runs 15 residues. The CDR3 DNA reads TGTGCCAGCAGCCCCCCTCGGGGGAGTGTTTATGGCTACACCTTC. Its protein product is CASSPPRGSVYGYTF.

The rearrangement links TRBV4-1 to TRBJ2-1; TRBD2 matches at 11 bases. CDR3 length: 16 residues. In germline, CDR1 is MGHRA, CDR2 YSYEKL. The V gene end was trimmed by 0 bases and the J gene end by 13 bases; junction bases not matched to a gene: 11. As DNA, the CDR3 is TGCGCCAGCAGCCAAGAGATCCTAGCGGGAGGCATGCCCCAGTTCTTC. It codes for CASSQEILAGGMPQFF.